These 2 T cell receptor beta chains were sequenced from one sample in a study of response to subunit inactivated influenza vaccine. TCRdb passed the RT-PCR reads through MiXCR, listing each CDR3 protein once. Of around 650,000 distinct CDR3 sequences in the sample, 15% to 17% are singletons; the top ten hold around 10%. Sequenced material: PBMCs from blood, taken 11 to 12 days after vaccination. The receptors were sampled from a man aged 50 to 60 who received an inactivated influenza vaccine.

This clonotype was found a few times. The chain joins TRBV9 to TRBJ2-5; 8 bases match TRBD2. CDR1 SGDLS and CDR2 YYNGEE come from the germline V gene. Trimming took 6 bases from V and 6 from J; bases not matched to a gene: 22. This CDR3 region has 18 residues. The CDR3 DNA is TGTGCCAGCACTAAAGGGGCGGGGACTAGATATTTTTGGAAGACCCAGTACTTC. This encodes CASTKGAGTRYFWKTQYF. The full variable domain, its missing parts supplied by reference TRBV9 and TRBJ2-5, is DSGVTQTPKHLITATGQRVTLRCSPRSGDLSVYWYQQSLDQGLQFLIQYYNGEERAKGNILERFSAQQFPDLHSELNLSSLELGDSALYFCASTKGAGTRYFWKTQYFGPGTRLLVL.

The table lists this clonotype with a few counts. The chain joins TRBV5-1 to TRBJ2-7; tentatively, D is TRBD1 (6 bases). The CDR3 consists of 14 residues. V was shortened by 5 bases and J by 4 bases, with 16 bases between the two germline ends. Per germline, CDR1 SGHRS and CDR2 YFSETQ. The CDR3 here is CASRGRGSGYEQYF. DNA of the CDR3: TGCGCCAGCAGAGGCAGGGGAAGTGGGTACGAGCAGTACTTC.